This T cell receptor (beta chain) was sequenced during a study of blood T cell repertoires in COVID-19 (TCRdb year 2020). For the study in its entirety: Samples from collaborators originated in the United States, Italy and Spain and spanned both the acute and convalescent phases of COVID-19. The material from the prospective study consisted of cDNA or gDNA derived from T cells, B-cell-depleted T cells, or PBMCs. Subjects who had been exposed to COVID-19, were actively infected with it, or had recovered from it provided the deeply sampled blood TCRbeta repertoires that made up the dataset. A freely available public database, intended as a resource for researchers studying the immune response to SARS-CoV-2, is where the repertoires were released. Samples came from the ongoing ImmuneRACE study (first 160 participants) plus 1,254 subjects from 6 global collaborators. Sample metadata almost always included a de-identified subject ID, COVID-19 status, age in years and sex. Where HLA class I and class II types were available, the types were taken from metadata supplied by the sample provider, not from assay-based typing. Study-level results and caveats: How much clinical and demographic metadata was included differed by source and by participant, and the metadata was provided uncurated.

The CDR3, from cysteine to phenylalanine, totals 15 residues. Only the CDR3 DNA is retained, 45 bases long and in frame from the first base. Germline trimming: 4 bases from V, 5 bases from J; junction bases outside gene matches: 6. For CDR1 and CDR2, the germline V gene lists SGDLS and YYNGEE. TCRbeta CDR3 regions were amplified from genomic DNA using the immunoSEQ Assay, a bias-controlled multiplex PCR. The authors' pipeline ran thus. Nucleated cell counts per sample were estimated from amplification of reference gene primers within the assay. To quantify the absolute abundance of each unique TCRbeta CDR3 rearrangement, sequence reads were collapsed and filtered. For each sample, productive Simpson clonality was calculated as the square root of Simpson's diversity index over productive rearrangements. Drawn from immuneACCESS, this table holds only the in-frame rearrangements with V and J called that TCRdb kept. Clones are partly lost; checked studies trace under half to an unresolved V gene and leave the rest unexplained. The V and J calls and clone size come from that table; D and trimming were worked out from the DNA. This sample lists under 250,000 clones; roughly 84% were detected once. Around 25% of the sample goes to the ten largest clones.

Concerning this clone: Its recognized antigen is unknown. Base qualities were left out, and no much larger clone turns up one base away.

Whole blood was collected in K2EDTA tubes by collaborating institutions according to the institutions' own protocols. For TCRbeta analysis, collaborators shipped samples in one of three forms: frozen whole blood, isolated PBMCs, or DNA extracted from either of those sample types. The chain joins TRBV9 to TRBJ2-3, and 11 junctional nucleotides match TRBD2. The receptor's source is a man in his forties with acute or convalescent COVID-19. Sequenced: peripheral blood. This receptor carries the CDR3 CASSQLAGEGDTQYF. The DNA sequence follows: TGTGCCAGCAGCCAACTAGCGGGAGAGGGAGATACGCAGTATTTT. Beyond the CDR3, the reference TRBV9 and TRBJ2-3 genes provide the residues; the full variable domain reads: DSGVTQTPKHLITATGQRVTLRCSPRSGDLSVYWYQQSLDQGLQFLIQYYNGEERAKGNILERFSAQQFPDLHSELNLSSLELGDSALYFCASSQLAGEGDTQYFGPGTRLTVL.